One sample yielded the 23 T cell receptor beta chains listed below, sequenced in a study of metastatic and nonmetastatic thyroid tumors. Until they underwent thyroid surgery, no patient had received any treatment. TCRdb re-called the PCR reads via MiXCR. The repertoire holds some 27,000 clones, with less than 4% as singletons. The specimen sequenced was blood. The receptors were gathered from a male donor with papillary thyroid cancer or a benign thyroid nodule (not recorded which). Some clones in this sample may be carry-over from other donors' samples.

This clone showed up just a few times. The rearrangement links TRBV7-3 to TRBJ1-6; D remains unclear. The ends were cut back, 2 bases at V and 7 bases at J, with 9 bases in the middle. Germline V CDR1 and CDR2: SGHTA, FQGTGA. CDR3 length: 14 amino acids. CDR3: CASSLDPGNSPLHF. The CDR3 region has the DNA TGTGCCAGCAGCTTAGACCCTGGAAATTCACCCCTCCACTTT.

This clone qualifies as medium-sized. The rearrangement joins TRBV28 to TRBJ1-1, with D perhaps matching TRBD1 (5 bases). The germline CDR1 and CDR2 sequences are MDHEN and SYDVKM. V dropped 6 bases and J dropped 1 base, with 12 bases sitting between them. CDR3 length equals 14 residues. Here the CDR3 reads CASRRLRANTEAFF. For the CDR3, the DNA is TGTGCCAGCAGACGACTCAGGGCGAACACTGAAGCTTTCTTT.

The chain has TRBV28 and TRBJ2-7; 9 positions agree with TRBD1. Germline trimming cut 6 bases from V and 4 bases from J; bases unmatched to any gene: 16. CDR3 size: 17 residues. The germline V gene has CDR1 MDHEN and CDR2 SYDVKM. The CDR3 region has the DNA TGTGCCAGCAGATCTCACGGGGGACAGGGCCGGGGATACGAGCAGTACTTC. Amino acids: CASRSHGGQGRGYEQYF.

This clone has a count of ten or more. Because it lacks the conserved phenylalanine or tryptophan at the end, this CDR3 is likely a read error. No DNA is shown, since the ends of the CDR3 on it are uncertain; the CDR3 is the one TCRdb lists. The V call is TRBV7-2, the J call TRBJ1-4; TRBD1, the table's D call, was not compared with the DNA. 8 amino acids form the CDR3, both terminal residues included. Looked up from germline, CDR1 is SGHTA and CDR2 is FQGNSA. CDR3 residues: CASSFHRG.

The chain links TRBV28 to TRBJ2-6; D is perhaps TRBD1 (5 bases). This CDR3 is 15 amino acids long. Looked up from germline, CDR1 is MDHEN and CDR2 is SYDVKM. Deletions cut 7 bases from V and 14 bases from J, with 24 bases between. The CDR3 is CASNGSSSGANLLTF. The DNA for the CDR3 is TGTGCCAGCAATGGCAGTTCCTCTGGGGCAAACCTCCTGACTTTC.

A few counts support this clone. This sequence joins TRBV20-1 and TRBJ1-1; weak D call: TRBD1 (6 bases). This CDR3 region has 13 residues. V gave up 1 base and J gave up 10 bases, with 16 bases separating them. Per the germline V gene, CDR1 is DFQATT and CDR2 is SNEGSKA (reference sequence). The CDR3: CSARAPGEGGAFF. The CDR3 coding sequence is TGCAGTGCTAGAGCTCCTGGGGAGGGGGGAGCTTTCTTT.

Relative to its sample, this clone is medium-sized. The chain is built from TRBV28 and TRBJ1-5, with no clear D. The germline V gene has CDR1 MDHEN and CDR2 SYDVKM. The CDR3 consists of 14 residues. The V end was cut by 5 bases, the J end by 7 bases, with 15 bases between. The CDR3 DNA is TGTGCCAGCAGTAGACTTGGATACCCCCAGCCCCAGCATTTT. Its protein is CASSRLGYPQPQHF.

By sample share, this clone is medium-sized. CDR3 coding DNA: TGTGCCAGCAGTTACTCGTACCCAGGTACAGATGAGCAGTTCTTC. Amino acids: CASSYSYPGTDEQFF. The chain combines TRBV6-2 or TRBV6-3 with TRBJ2-1; D is uncertain. CDR3 length: 15 amino acids. Germline CDR1 reads MNHEY; CDR2 reads SVGEGT. V gave up 0 bases and J gave up 8 bases, with 14 bases separating them.

This clone was counted many times. This chain uses TRBV7-6 with TRBJ2-1; 10 bases map to TRBD2. The CDR3 spans 16 residues. CDR1 SGHVS and CDR2 FNYEAQ come from the germline V gene. Trimming cost V 6 bases and J 4 bases; bases outside gene matches: 9. CDR3 sequence: CASSLTLAGSYNEQFF. The CDR3 coding sequence is TGTGCCAGCAGTTTGACACTAGCGGGGAGTTACAATGAGCAGTTCTTC.

V usage is TRBV24-1 and J usage is TRBJ2-2; TRBD2 is a possible D gene (5 bases). The CDR3 is 15 amino acids. Germline CDR1 and CDR2: KGHDR and SFDVKD. V was clipped by 3 bases and J by 2 bases, with 9 bases between them. The CDR3 DNA is TGTGCCACCAGTGATCCGGGATACAACACCGGGGAGCTGTTTTTT. Amino acids: CATSDPGYNTGELFF.

This clone showed up many times. CDR3 amino acids: CASSAGLAGPYEQYF. DNA for the CDR3: TGTGCCAGCAGCGCGGGACTAGCGGGACCCTACGAGCAGTACTTC. J is TRBJ2-7 and V is TRBV7-2, with 13 bases aligning to TRBD2. V was pared by 5 bases and J by 2 bases, with 3 bases of the junction left unmatched. Germline CDR1 reads SGHTA; CDR2 reads FQGNSA. The CDR3 extends over 15 amino acids.

Relative to its sample, this clone is medium-sized (0.01 to 0.1%). The V and J genes are TRBV6-1 and TRBJ2-2, with TRBD1 as a possible D gene (6 bases). Trimming removed 6 bases from V and 1 base from J, with 9 bases in between. The CDR3 covers 14 residues. The germline gives CDR1 MNHNS, CDR2 SASEGT. Here the CDR3 reads CASRTGQNTGELFF. Written as DNA, the CDR3 is TGTGCCAGCAGAACGGGACAGAACACCGGGGAGCTGTTTTTT.

V usage is TRBV20-1 and J usage is TRBJ2-1; 8 bases fit TRBD2. Germline CDR1 and CDR2: DFQATT and SNEGSKA (reference sequence). The CDR3 runs 15 residues. The trim removed 3 bases at V and 5 bases at J, leaving 9 bases unmatched. CDR3 sequence: CSARDGLAGNNEQFF. CDR3 DNA: TGCAGTGCTAGGGACGGACTAGCAGGAAACAATGAGCAGTTCTTC.

The chain recombines TRBV10-3 with TRBJ1-2; D uncertain. Trimming shortened V by 10 bases and J by 6 bases, and 9 bases separated the two germline ends. The CDR3 is 10 residues long. Germline values: CDR1 ENHRY, CDR2 SYGVKD. CDR3 nucleotides: TGTGCCACCCGCGAGAATGGCTACACCTTC. Translated: CATRENGYTF.

The J gene is TRBJ2-2, the V gene TRBV5-1; unclear D gene. The CDR3 contains 16 residues. Germline V lookup: CDR1 SGHRS, CDR2 YFSETQ. Trimming took 0 bases from V and 4 from J, leaving 13 bases between them. This CDR3 reads CASSLVGRGATGELFF. DNA of the CDR3: TGCGCCAGCAGCTTGGTAGGGCGAGGCGCCACCGGGGAGCTGTTTTTT.

This clone came up many times. The V and J genes are TRBV6-4 and TRBJ2-3, with D possibly TRBD1 on 6 matching bases. The germline CDR1 and CDR2 sequences are MRHNA and SNTAGT. V dropped 4 bases and J dropped 2 bases, with 10 bases sitting between them. CDR3 length: 14 amino acids. The CDR3 here is CASSATGTTDTQYF. Written as DNA, the CDR3 is TGTGCCAGCAGTGCAACAGGGACCACAGATACGCAGTATTTT.

The gene calls are TRBV30 and TRBJ1-3; tentative D call: TRBD1 (5 bases). V lost 5 bases and J lost 11, with 13 bases in between. Per germline, CDR1 GTSNPN and CDR2 SVGIG (reference sequence). The CDR3 spans 11 residues. The CDR3: CAWAAGGAIYF. CDR3 DNA sequence: TGTGCCTGGGCCGCCGGGGGTGCCATATATTTT.

This clone was detected many times. In nucleotides, the CDR3 is TGTGCCAGCAGCGGAGACAGGACAGATACGCAGTATTTT. This sequence encodes CASSGDRTDTQYF. The chain uses TRBV2 and TRBJ2-3; D might be TRBD1 (6 bases). Germline values: CDR1 SNHLY, CDR2 FYNNEI. The CDR3 spans 13 residues. With 6 bases removed from V and 3 bases from J, the gap between germline ends came to 10 bases.

This clone has a count of ten or more. The chain couples TRBV29-1 to TRBJ1-3; D gene ambiguous. V lost 8 bases and J lost 0, with 14 bases in between. Per the germline V gene, CDR1 is SQVTM and CDR2 is ANQGSEA. The CDR3 sequence is 14 residues long. CDR3 nucleotides: TGCAGCACCTTGACACCCAGCTCTGGAAACACCATATATTTT. It specifies CSTLTPSSGNTIYF.

Ten or more counts support this clone. The CDR3 reads CASSVGGLAGGSDTQYF. The CDR3 nucleotides are TGTGCCAGCAGCGTAGGCGGACTAGCGGGAGGTTCAGATACGCAGTATTTT. The chain links TRBV9 to TRBJ2-3; 14 bases fit TRBD2. Germline V gene lookup returns CDR1 SGDLS and CDR2 YYNGEE. V shed 0 bases, J shed 4 bases, and the junction held 4 bases outside the gene matches. This CDR3 contains 17 residues.

The chain joins TRBV12-3 or TRBV12-4 to TRBJ2-3; perhaps D is TRBD1 or TRBD2 (6 bases each). The CDR3 consists of 15 residues. V dropped 5 bases and J dropped 5 bases, with 17 bases sitting between them. CDR3 loop: CASSKRRGAVDTQYF. In DNA, the CDR3 is TGTGCCAGCAGTAAGCGTAGGGGGGCGGTAGATACGCAGTATTTT.

This clone is termed medium-sized. The V gene is TRBV28, the J gene TRBJ2-7, with D tentatively TRBD2 (6 bases). The V gene lost 2 bases and the J gene lost 10 bases, with 12 bases spanning the gap. This CDR3 region has 12 residues. Germline V CDR1 and CDR2: MDHEN, SYDVKM. The CDR3 sequence is CASSLPSGLQYF. Here the CDR3 DNA reads TGTGCCAGCAGTTTACCGTCGGGACTCCAGTACTTC.

This clone is labeled as medium-sized. This rearrangement joins TRBV6-1 to TRBJ2-7; 9 positions match TRBD1. Germline V CDR1 and CDR2: MNHNS, SASEGT. V shed 5 bases, J shed 3 bases, and the junction held 11 bases outside the gene matches. The CDR3 loop spans 16 amino acids. DNA of the CDR3: TGTGCCAGCAGTTTCGATCCGGGACAGGGTTACTACGAGCAGTACTTC. It translates to CASSFDPGQGYYEQYF.